The 12 T cell receptor beta chains in this list originate from one sample, sequenced in a study of T cells after posttransplantation cyclophosphamide. Busulfan-fludarabine conditioning, marrow transplant, and cyclophosphamide on days +3 and +4 were administered. TCRdb keeps only in-frame clones here, not all; method: immunoSEQ multiplex PCR. The data hold 6,000 to 8,000 clones, with roughly 80% observed a single time. The sample in question was PBMCs, obtained after allogeneic stem cell transplant with posttransplant cyclophosphamide. Source of these receptors: a female patient aged 45-60 years who received an allogeneic stem cell transplant from a related donor, was CMV-positive, and had no GVHD. Certain T cells may be donor cells from the graft.

This clone has only one observation. J is TRBJ2-5 and V is TRBV10-2; possibly TRBD2 for D (6 bases). The germline CDR1 and CDR2 sequences are WSHSY and SAAADI. V was trimmed by 3 bases and J by 3 bases, leaving 14 bases between them. The CDR3 is made up of 15 amino acids. The CDR3 DNA sequence: TGCGCCAGCAGTGATCTTCGGGGGATCAAAGAGACCCAGTACTTC. Translation gives CASSDLRGIKETQYF.

The chain uses TRBV6-4 and TRBJ2-1, with D possibly being TRBD1 (6 bases). Germline V CDR1 and CDR2: MRHNA, SNTAGT. Trimming removed 2 bases at V and 4 bases at J, with 12 bases between. The CDR3 runs to 15 residues. DNA of the CDR3: TGTGCCAGCAGTGACGAAGGGGGATTGTACAATGAGCAGTTCTTC. Residues: CASSDEGGLYNEQFF.

The rearrangement joins TRBV28 to TRBJ1-5; 7 nucleotides align to TRBD1. From germline, CDR1 is MDHEN and CDR2 SYDVKM. The ends lost 10 bases at V and 3 bases at J; junction bases unmatched: 3. The CDR3 extends over 12 amino acids. CDR3 region: CATQGVNQPQHF. DNA of the CDR3: TGTGCCACCCAGGGGGTCAATCAGCCCCAGCATTTT.

The J gene is TRBJ2-1, the V gene TRBV5-6, with D possibly TRBD1 on 6 matching bases. Germline loops: CDR1 SGHDT, CDR2 YYEEEE. V was pared by 5 bases and J by 5 bases, with 23 bases between. The CDR3 is made up of 17 amino acids. Written as DNA, the CDR3 is TGTGCCAGCAGTACAGGGATATTGGCCCAACGTCACAATGAGCAGTTCTTC. Translated, it gives CASSTGILAQRHNEQFF.

This clone appeared once. The J gene is TRBJ1-6, the V gene TRBV13; D gene ambiguous. Looked up from germline, CDR1 is PRHDT and CDR2 is FYEKMQ (reference sequence). Trimming took 5 bases from V and 3 from J, leaving 11 bases between them. The CDR3 runs 15 residues. This CDR3 reads CASSTPEFYNSPLHF. As DNA, the CDR3 is TGTGCCAGCAGCACCCCAGAATTCTATAATTCACCCCTCCACTTT.

V gene TRBV5-6 combines with J gene TRBJ1-1; a weak D match, TRBD1 (6 bases). CDR3 length: 13 amino acids. V shed 6 bases and J shed 2 bases, with 11 bases lying between them. Germline CDR1 reads SGHDT; CDR2 reads YYEEEE. The CDR3 region is CASNRDTNTEAFF. DNA of the CDR3: TGTGCCAGCAACCGGGACACCAACACTGAAGCTTTCTTT. Full variable domain (remainder filled in from reference TRBV5-6 and TRBJ1-1): DAGVTQSPTHLIKTRGQQVTLRCSPKSGHDTVSWYQQALGQGPQFIFQYYEEEERQRGNFPDRFSGHQFPNYSSELNVNALLLGDSALYLCASNRDTNTEAFFGQGTRLTVV.

The chain couples TRBV5-1 to TRBJ2-7; tentative D call: TRBD2 (5 bases). This CDR3 is 15 amino acids long. V lost 0 bases and J lost 3, with 13 bases in between. Germline V gene sequence: CDR1 SGHRS, CDR2 YFSETQ. CDR3 in amino acids: CASSLAPFGNYEQYF. The DNA of the CDR3 is TGCGCCAGCAGCTTGGCACCCTTCGGGAACTACGAGCAGTACTTC. The full variable domain, its missing parts supplied by reference TRBV5-1 and TRBJ2-7, is KAGVTQTPRYLIKTRGQQVTLSCSPISGHRSVSWYQQTPGQGLQFLFEYFSETQRNKGNFPGRFSGRQFSNSRSEMNVSTLELGDSALYLCASSLAPFGNYEQYFGPGTRLTVT.

This clone was detected a few times. The V and J genes are TRBV4-3 and TRBJ2-7, with D perhaps TRBD2 (5 bases). There are 15 residues in the CDR3. Looked up from germline, CDR1 is LGHNA and CDR2 is YSLEER. The ends were cut back, 0 bases at V and 8 bases at J, with 17 bases in the middle. CDR3 in amino acids: CASSQDWSGAGQQYF. CDR3 nucleotides: TGCGCCAGCAGCCAAGATTGGAGCGGAGCCGGGCAGCAGTACTTC.

The rearrangement uses TRBV19 and TRBJ2-1; D might be TRBD2 (7 bases). The V end was cut by 2 bases, the J end by 3 bases, with 20 bases between. Germline CDR1 LNHDA, CDR2 SQIVND (reference sequence). This CDR3 is 18 amino acids long. The CDR3 here is CASSIPEAQGGLYNEQFF. The DNA of the CDR3 is TGTGCCAGTAGTATACCCGAGGCACAGGGAGGGCTCTACAATGAGCAGTTCTTC.

The rearrangement uses TRBV6-1 and TRBJ2-7; TRBD2 matches at 7 bases. CDR1 MNHNS and CDR2 SASEGT come from the germline V gene. V lost 5 bases, J lost 3 bases, and 10 bases stayed unmatched. The CDR3 has 15 residues. CDR3 residues: CASSLRLAPFYEQYF. Here the CDR3 DNA reads TGTGCCAGCAGTCTAAGACTAGCCCCCTTCTACGAGCAGTACTTC.

The chain has TRBV5-4 and TRBJ2-6; D not resolved. The CDR3 totals 16 residues. Trimming shortened V by 3 bases and J by 0 bases, and 10 bases separated the two germline ends. The germline V gene has CDR1 SGHNT and CDR2 YYREEE (reference sequence). The CDR3: CASSSPRNSGANVLTF. CDR3 bases: TGTGCCAGCAGCTCCCCTAGAAACTCTGGGGCCAACGTCCTGACTTTC.

This clone is a singleton in its sample. The CDR3 nucleotides are TGTGCCAGTAGTGCCAGCTACGAGCAGTACTTC. This sequence encodes CASSASYEQYF. V and J are TRBV19 and TRBJ2-7; no clear D gene. V lost 5 bases and J lost 3, with 5 bases in between. The CDR3 has 11 residues. Germline lookup yields CDR1 LNHDA and CDR2 SQIVND (reference sequence).